The present T cell receptor (beta chain) was sequenced within a study of blood T cell repertoires in COVID-19. The CDR3 is 14 amino acids. Per the germline V gene, CDR1 is SGHAT and CDR2 is FQNNGV. Trimming removed 5 bases at V and 2 bases at J, with 13 bases between. Cohort assignment relied on participant-reported clinical history. TCRdb's table, derived via immunoSEQ multiplex PCR, lists solely in-frame clones and lacks some. This table has 250,000 or so clones, roughly 84% appearing once. Source material: PBMCs or T cells enriched from blood (not recorded which). This TCR was recovered from a middle-aged man who had recovered from COVID-19. The rearrangement links TRBV11-2 to TRBJ2-7; tentatively, D is TRBD1 (7 bases). The CDR3 DNA reads TGTGCCAGCAGCAAGGCAGGGGGGACCTACGAGCAGTACTTC. It translates to CASSKAGGTYEQYF.